The source of this T cell receptor (beta chain) is a study of tumor and adjacent non-tumor tissue in lung cancer. Study at large: The patients, 10 men and 5 women, were about 31 to 76 with stage I to III disease.

Study outcomes and limitations: Top 100 clones took a larger repertoire share in normal lung. Tumor tissue had significantly higher TCR diversity than normal lung.

This clonotype is a singleton in its sample. Its antigen remains unknown. At one end, the junction sequence differs from germline, possibly due to a read error. The CDR3 is 13 amino acids. Germline CDR1 is MNHEY and CDR2 is SVGAGI. RNA was extracted from bulk tissue without any cell sorting. Three rounds of nested PCR, following a modified ARM-PCR protocol, produced the TCRbeta library. One entry per CDR3 protein, called by TCRdb with MiXCR from the multiplex PCR reads. There are around 70,000 distinct CDR3 sequences in the sample; about three fifths occur only once, and around 20% lies in the top ten.

The sequenced sample consisted of lung tumor tissue. This clonotype was sampled from a man aged 45-60 years with non-small cell lung cancer. The V call is TRBV6-5, the J call TRBJ1-2; 7 bases are shared with TRBD1. The CDR3 DNA reads TGTGCCAGCAGCGGAGAGGGGGCTCTTGGCTACACATTC. Protein: CASSGEGALGYTF.